The clone carrying this T cell receptor (beta chain) is a singleton in its sample. These data belong to a study of cytomegalovirus exposure and HLA in healthy donors. The CDR3 spans 13 residues. V dropped 1 base and J dropped 8 bases, with 11 bases sitting between them. Germline lookup yields CDR1 SGHVS and CDR2 FNYEAQ. PCR involved 60 Vbeta and 13 Jbeta primers. The assay was immunoSEQ multiplex PCR, and TCRdb's table has in-frame clones only and misses some. This sample yields about 160,000 clones, of which roughly 82% are seen a single time; 2.5% to 3.5% belongs to the top ten. This TCR derives from a woman aged 45-59 years in good health and CMV-seropositive. The chain has TRBV7-6 and TRBJ1-1; no clear D. Sequenced sample: PBMCs. CDR3 coding DNA: TGTGCCAGCAGCTTAGACCGGGAGTACGAAGCTTTCTTT. Its translation: CASSLDREYEAFF.